The 11 T cell receptor beta chains below come from one sample, sequenced in a study of beta chain features in type 1 diabetes. Sequenced material consisted of expressed TCRB transcripts (all of the isolated RNA was reverse transcribed). Measured with immunoSEQ multiplex PCR; TCRdb has only the in-frame clones, and not every one. Of about 900,000 clones listed, about a sixth are singletons. Material for sequencing was naive CD4+ T cells from blood. The receptors come from a woman in her late teens or twenties in good health.

This clone was observed a few times. The J gene is TRBJ1-2, the V gene TRBV15, with D uncertain. V was clipped by 2 bases and J by 0 bases, with 7 bases between them. CDR1 and CDR2 (germline): LNHNV, YYDKDF (reference sequence). The CDR3 length is 14 residues. As DNA, the CDR3 is TGTGCCACCAGCAGACAAACCACTAACTATGGCTACACCTTC. As protein: CATSRQTTNYGYTF.

This clone was counted a few times. The V gene is TRBV6-1, the J gene TRBJ2-5; 10 bases match TRBD1. Germline V gene data show CDR1 as MNHNS and CDR2 as SASEGT. This CDR3 spans 15 amino acids. V lost 4 bases to trimming and J lost 2 bases; unmatched junction nucleotides: 4. CDR3 amino acids: CASSVVGQGQETQYF. Here the CDR3 DNA reads TGTGCCAGCAGTGTAGTGGGACAGGGGCAAGAGACCCAGTACTTC.

About this clone: A much more abundant neighbour one base away suggests this may be a read error. The identical CDR3 is also encoded by other nucleotide sequences in the sample. The V and J genes are TRBV7-3 and TRBJ2-2; no clear D gene. The CDR3 is made up of 12 amino acids. Germline V gene data show CDR1 as SGHTA and CDR2 as FQGTGA. V gave up 5 bases and J gave up 2 bases, with 3 bases separating them. The CDR3 region is CASSLNTGELFF. CDR3 nucleotide sequence: TGTGCCAGCAGCCTCAACACCGGGGAGCTGTTTTTT.

The J gene is TRBJ1-4, the V gene TRBV7-9; D gene uncertain. CDR3 length equals 16 residues. V lost 1 base to trimming and J lost 4 bases, with 13 bases between them. Germline loops: CDR1 SEHNR, CDR2 FQNEAQ (reference sequence). CDR3 loop: CASSLGSTTLNEKLFF. CDR3 in DNA: TGTGCCAGCAGCTTAGGTTCCACAACGCTTAATGAAAAACTGTTTTTT.

In this sample, this clone turned up a few times. The J gene is TRBJ2-7, the V gene TRBV29-1; D is perhaps TRBD1 (5 bases). Germline-derived CDR1 and CDR2 are SQVTM and ANQGSEA. Trimming left V 6 bases short and J 2 bases short, with 17 bases between. The CDR3 has 14 residues. DNA of the CDR3: TGCAGCGTCCGACAGAGGCCACCCCCCTACGAGCAGTACTTC. Translation: CSVRQRPPPYEQYF.

The chain links TRBV7-9 to TRBJ2-6; TRBD2 aligns across 12 bases. The CDR3 is made up of 19 amino acids. V trimming: 6 bases; J trimming: 0 bases; junction bases outside the gene matches: 9. Germline V gene lookup returns CDR1 SEHNR and CDR2 FQNEAQ (reference sequence). The CDR3 coding sequence is TGTGCCAGCAGGGCTACCGGACTAGCGGGAACCTCTGGGGCCAACGTCCTGACTTTC. Its translation is CASRATGLAGTSGANVLTF.

This clone was recorded a few times. The V call is TRBV7-9, the J call TRBJ2-7; 11 positions match TRBD1. The germline CDR1 and CDR2 sequences are SEHNR and FQNEAQ (reference sequence). V was clipped by 1 base and J by 10 bases; unmatched bases: 0. This CDR3 comprises 12 residues. In nucleotides, the CDR3 is TGTGCCAGCAGCTTAGGGACAGGGGGCCAGTACTTC. Its translation is CASSLGTGGQYF.

The gene calls are TRBV7-9 and TRBJ1-1; TRBD1 matches 9 bases. Trimming took 1 base from V and 7 from J; bases not matched to a gene: 10. CDR1 and CDR2 (germline): SEHNR, FQNEAQ (reference sequence). This CDR3 is 16 amino acids long. The CDR3 bases are TGTGCCAGCAGCTTAGGAACCGGGACAGGGTGGGATGAAGCTTTCTTT. It codes for CASSLGTGTGWDEAFF.

This clone was counted only a few times. The chain has TRBV29-1 and TRBJ1-1; D gene uncertain. The CDR3 contains 12 residues. Per germline, CDR1 SQVTM and CDR2 ANQGSEA. The CDR3 protein is CSANFMNTEAFF. The CDR3 DNA follows: TGCAGTGCAAATTTCATGAACACTGAAGCTTTCTTT. Together with reference TRBV29-1 and TRBJ1-1, the CDR3 gives the full variable domain: SAVISQKPSRDICQRGTSLTIQCQVDSQVTMMFWYRQQPGQSLTLIATANQGSEATYESGFVIDKFPISRPNLTFSTLTVSNMSPEDSSIYLCSANFMNTEAFFGQGTRLTVV.

This clone was detected a few times. The chain is built from TRBV7-8 and TRBJ2-5, with unresolved D. Deletions cut 1 base from V and 2 bases from J, with 5 bases between. Germline values: CDR1 SGHVS, CDR2 FQNEAQ. This CDR3 spans 13 amino acids. The chain's CDR3 is CASSLGEQETQYF. The CDR3 nucleotides read TGTGCCAGCAGCTTAGGGGAACAAGAGACCCAGTACTTC.

The rearrangement links TRBV7-9 to TRBJ1-2; D gene uncertain. The V gene's germline CDR1 is SEHNR and CDR2 FQNEAQ (reference sequence). Trimming shortened V by 3 bases and J by 8 bases, and 16 bases separated the two germline ends. The CDR3 is 14 residues long. CDR3 nucleotides: TGTGCCAGCAGCTTCGTTGAGGGAGCGGGAGGCTACACCTTC. Translating it yields CASSFVEGAGGYTF.